This T cell receptor (beta chain) was captured by sequencing in a study of cytomegalovirus exposure and HLA in healthy donors. The CDR3 has 14 residues. V lost 6 bases and J lost 7, with 18 bases in between. Germline V gene data show CDR1 as MNHNY and CDR2 as SVGAGI (reference sequence). PCR was performed using 60 Vbeta and 13 Jbeta primers. Clones were read by immunoSEQ multiplex PCR, and TCRdb kept only the in-frame ones, dropping some. Of under 150,000 clones in the sample, around 86% were seen once. The chain is built from TRBV6-6 and TRBJ1-2; D perhaps matches TRBD1 (6 bases). The sequence was collected from a man aged 18 to 35 in good health and CMV-seronegative. The material sequenced was PBMCs. CDR3 bases: TGTGCCAGCAGCCTCACCACAGGGATAGGTGGCTACACCTTC. Residues: CASSLTTGIGGYTF.